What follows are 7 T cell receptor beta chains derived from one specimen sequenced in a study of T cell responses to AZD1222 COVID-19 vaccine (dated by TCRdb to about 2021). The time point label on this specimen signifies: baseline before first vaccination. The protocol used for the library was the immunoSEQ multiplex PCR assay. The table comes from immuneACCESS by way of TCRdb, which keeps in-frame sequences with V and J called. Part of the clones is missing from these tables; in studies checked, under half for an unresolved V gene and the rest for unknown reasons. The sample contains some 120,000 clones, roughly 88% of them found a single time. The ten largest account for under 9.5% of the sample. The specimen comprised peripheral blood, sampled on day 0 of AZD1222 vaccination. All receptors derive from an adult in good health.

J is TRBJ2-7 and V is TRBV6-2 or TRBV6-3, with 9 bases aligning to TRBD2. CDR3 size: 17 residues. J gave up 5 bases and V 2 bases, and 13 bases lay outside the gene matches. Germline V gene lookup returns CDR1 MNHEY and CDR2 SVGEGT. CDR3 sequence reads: CASSYTIGLAWGDEQYF. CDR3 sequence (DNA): TGTGCCAGCAGTTACACAATCGGACTAGCGTGGGGCGACGAGCAGTACTTC.

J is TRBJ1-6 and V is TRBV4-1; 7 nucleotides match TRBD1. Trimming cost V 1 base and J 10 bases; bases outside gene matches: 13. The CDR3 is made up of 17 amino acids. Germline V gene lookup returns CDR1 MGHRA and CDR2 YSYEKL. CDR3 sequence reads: CASSQGRHRGRGSPLHF. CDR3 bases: TGCGCCAGCAGCCAAGGCCGTCACAGGGGACGGGGCTCACCCCTCCACTTT.

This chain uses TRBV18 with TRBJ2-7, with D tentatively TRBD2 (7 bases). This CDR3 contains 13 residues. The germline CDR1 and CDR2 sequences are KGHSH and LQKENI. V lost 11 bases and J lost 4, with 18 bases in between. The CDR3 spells CAGGGQDDYEQYF. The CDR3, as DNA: TGTGCCGGGGGGGGGCAGGACGATTACGAGCAGTACTTC.

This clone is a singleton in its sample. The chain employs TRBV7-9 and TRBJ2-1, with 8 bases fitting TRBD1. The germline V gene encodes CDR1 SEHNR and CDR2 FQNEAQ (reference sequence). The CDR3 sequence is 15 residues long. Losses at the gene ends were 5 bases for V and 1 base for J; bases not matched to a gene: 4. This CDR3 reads CASSPRDRSYNEQFF. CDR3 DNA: TGTGCCAGCAGCCCCCGGGACAGGTCCTACAATGAGCAGTTCTTC. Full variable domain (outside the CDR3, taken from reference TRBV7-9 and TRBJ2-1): DTGVSQNPRHKITKRGQNVTFRCDPISEHNRLYWYRQTLGQGPEFLTYFQNEAQLEKSRLLSDRFSAERPKGSFSTLEIQRTEQGDSAMYLCASSPRDRSYNEQFFGPGTRLTVL.

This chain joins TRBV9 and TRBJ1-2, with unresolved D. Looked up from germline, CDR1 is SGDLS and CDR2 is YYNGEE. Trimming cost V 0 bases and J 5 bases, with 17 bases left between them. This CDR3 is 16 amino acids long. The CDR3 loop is CASSVAREGVGYGYTF. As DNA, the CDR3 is TGTGCCAGCAGCGTAGCGAGGGAGGGAGTGGGGTATGGCTACACCTTC.

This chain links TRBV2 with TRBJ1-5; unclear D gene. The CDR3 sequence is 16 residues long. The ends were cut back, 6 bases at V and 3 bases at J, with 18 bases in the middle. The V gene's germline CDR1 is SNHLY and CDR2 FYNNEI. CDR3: CASSQRPGRTNQPQHF. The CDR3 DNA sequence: TGTGCCAGCAGCCAGAGACCCGGACGGACCAATCAGCCCCAGCATTTT.

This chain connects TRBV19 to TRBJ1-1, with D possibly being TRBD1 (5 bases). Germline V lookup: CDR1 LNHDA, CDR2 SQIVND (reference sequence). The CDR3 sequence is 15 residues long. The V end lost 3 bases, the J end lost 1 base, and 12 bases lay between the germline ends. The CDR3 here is CASSIRVGGNTEAFF. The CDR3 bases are TGTGCCAGTAGTATCAGGGTAGGTGGGAACACTGAAGCTTTCTTT.